The 17 T cell receptor beta chains below were found in one sample sequenced in a study of T cell changes during pregnancy in multiple sclerosis. Clones were sequenced by immunoSEQ multiplex PCR, and TCRdb holds only the in-frame ones, with some missing. The top ten clones hold 0.55% to 0.75% of a sample with about 39,000 clones, around 84% of them seen once. The source was CD4+ T cells from peripheral blood mononuclear cells, collected before pregnancy. The receptors derive from a female donor with multiple sclerosis, enrolled in a pregnancy study.

V and J are TRBV4-2 and TRBJ2-1, with a weak D call TRBD2 (6 bases). The CDR3 spans 16 residues. V lost 4 bases and J 0 bases, leaving 13 bases between the germline ends. The germline V gene encodes CDR1 LGHNA and CDR2 YNFKEQ. For the CDR3, the DNA is TGTGCCAGCAGCCCGACTATAGCGGACTCCTACAATGAGCAGTTCTTC. Translation: CASSPTIADSYNEQFF.

V and J are TRBV18 and TRBJ1-5; a weak D match, TRBD1 (5 bases). The CDR3 is 14 residues long. Trimming took off 5 bases at V and 5 bases at J, with 13 bases between the two ends. Germline assignment: CDR1 KGHSH and CDR2 LQKENI. For the CDR3, the DNA is TGTGCCAGCTCAGGGCAGGGTGGGCATCAGCCCCAGCATTTT. Translated, it gives CASSGQGGHQPQHF. The full variable domain, rest sourced from reference TRBV18 and TRBJ1-5, is NAGVMQNPRHLVRRRGQEARLRCSPMKGHSHVYWYRQLPEEGLKFMVYLQKENIIDESGMPKERFSAEFPKEGPSILRIQQVVRGDSAAYFCASSGQGGHQPQHFGDGTRLSIL.

V gene TRBV7-2 combines with J gene TRBJ2-3; 16 positions agree with TRBD2. The CDR3 is 17 amino acids. Unmatched junction bases numbered 7, after V lost 6 bases and J lost 4 bases. The germline CDR1 and CDR2 sequences are SGHTA and FQGNSA. CDR3 residues: CASSSGLAGGMADTQYF. CDR3 coding DNA: TGTGCCAGCAGTTCGGGACTAGCGGGGGGGATGGCAGATACGCAGTATTTT.

The V call is TRBV28, the J call TRBJ1-2, with D possibly TRBD1 on 6 matching bases. This CDR3 has 14 residues. The germline gives CDR1 MDHEN, CDR2 SYDVKM. The V gene lost 3 bases and the J gene lost 6 bases, with 14 bases spanning the gap. The CDR3 reads CASSFGGAGDGYTF. The CDR3 DNA sequence: TGTGCCAGCAGTTTTGGGGGGGCGGGGGATGGCTACACCTTC.

This chain connects TRBV5-1 to TRBJ1-2; 7 positions match TRBD1. This CDR3 has 12 amino acids. Germline V gene lookup returns CDR1 SGHRS and CDR2 YFSETQ. The ends lost 4 bases at V and 10 bases at J; junction bases unmatched: 7. CDR3 residues: CASSTSGTVYTF. The CDR3 DNA reads TGCGCCAGCAGCACCTCCGGGACAGTCTACACCTTC.

This clone was recorded once. The DNA of the CDR3 is TGTGCCAGCAGTTTTCACGGGGGAGGCTACACCTTC. It is translated as CASSFHGGGYTF. The chain uses TRBV6-5 and TRBJ1-2, with D possibly matching TRBD1 (5 bases). Germline V CDR1 and CDR2: MNHEY, SVGAGI. V lost 4 bases, J lost 8 bases, and 11 bases lay in between. The CDR3 has 12 amino acids.

This sequence joins TRBV23-1 and TRBJ2-1; D remains ambiguous. TRBV23-1 is recorded as an ORF, its role being uncertain. There are 15 residues in the CDR3. Trimming pared 1 base from V and 1 base from J, leaving 8 bases between. The CDR3 here is CASSQLAVSYNEQFF. CDR3 sequence (DNA): TGCGCCAGCAGTCAATTGGCGGTTTCCTACAATGAGCAGTTCTTC.

J is TRBJ2-1 and V is TRBV7-2, with D uncertain. The CDR3 spans 15 residues. Germline CDR1 reads SGHTA; CDR2 reads FQGNSA. V lost 5 bases, J lost 9 bases, and 20 bases lay in between. CDR3 sequence (DNA): TGTGCCAGCAGCCTTATATCCGGAGATGTAACTGAGCAGTTCTTC. This encodes CASSLISGDVTEQFF. The variable domain in full, with the rest retrieved from reference TRBV7-2 and TRBJ2-1, is GAGVSQSPSNKVTEKGKDVELRCDPISGHTALYWYRQSLGQGLEFLIYFQGNSAPDKSGLPSDRFSAERTGGSVSTLTIQRTQQEDSAVYLCASSLISGDVTEQFFGPGTRLTVL.

This clone occurred once. The chain recombines TRBV7-9 with TRBJ1-2, with 8 bases fitting TRBD1. Trimming cost V 1 base and J 4 bases; bases outside gene matches: 5. The CDR3 is 15 residues long. Looked up from germline, CDR1 is SEHNR and CDR2 is FQNEAQ (reference sequence). The chain's CDR3 is CASSLGRDRFYGYTF. In DNA form, the CDR3 reads TGTGCCAGCAGCTTAGGGAGGGACAGGTTCTATGGCTACACCTTC.

This chain joins TRBV7-9 and TRBJ2-6; the match to TRBD1 covers 8 bases. CDR1 and CDR2 (germline): SEHNR, FQNEAQ (reference sequence). With 6 bases clipped from V and 1 base from J, the junction kept 2 bases outside the gene matches. The CDR3 is made up of 15 amino acids. CDR3 sequence: CASRRTGSGANVLTF. The CDR3, as DNA: TGTGCCAGCAGACGGACAGGGTCTGGGGCCAACGTCCTGACTTTC.

By sample fraction, this clone is medium-sized. The rearrangement uses TRBV5-6 and TRBJ1-2; D gene unclear. The CDR3 sequence is 13 residues long. The V end was cut by 1 base, the J end by 0 bases, with 4 bases between. Germline CDR1 is SGHDT and CDR2 is YYEEEE. The CDR3 loop reads CASSLITNYGYTF. In DNA form, the CDR3 reads TGTGCCAGCAGCTTGATCACTAACTATGGCTACACCTTC.

The rearrangement uses TRBV7-9 and TRBJ1-1; TRBD1 might be the D (6 bases). Germline V lookup: CDR1 SEHNR, CDR2 FQNEAQ (reference sequence). This CDR3 spans 16 amino acids. V lost 5 bases, J lost 1 base, and 17 bases lay in between. The CDR3 loop reads CASSPSGAGENTEAFF. CDR3 coding DNA: TGTGCCAGCAGCCCAAGCGGGGCAGGGGAGAACACTGAAGCTTTCTTT.

V gene TRBV7-6 combines with J gene TRBJ1-2; D call uncertain. This CDR3 comprises 13 residues. V dropped 4 bases and J dropped 4 bases, with 10 bases sitting between them. The germline CDR1 and CDR2 sequences are SGHVS and FNYEAQ. The chain's CDR3 is CASSSAGFYGYTF. DNA of the CDR3: TGTGCCAGCAGCTCGGCGGGTTTCTATGGCTACACCTTC.

This rearrangement joins TRBV7-2 to TRBJ1-5; D gene unclear. Trimming took off 5 bases at V and 0 bases at J, with 17 bases between the two ends. This CDR3 spans 17 amino acids. Germline CDR1 reads SGHTA; CDR2 reads FQGNSA. The CDR3 region has the DNA TGTGCCAGCAGCCCCCACGGTCGTTCGTCTAGCAATCAGCCCCAGCATTTT. It encodes CASSPHGRSSSNQPQHF. Full variable domain (remainder filled in from reference TRBV7-2 and TRBJ1-5): GAGVSQSPSNKVTEKGKDVELRCDPISGHTALYWYRQSLGQGLEFLIYFQGNSAPDKSGLPSDRFSAERTGGSVSTLTIQRTQQEDSAVYLCASSPHGRSSSNQPQHFGDGTRLSIL.

This chain uses TRBV7-8 with TRBJ1-2; weak D call: TRBD1 (5 bases). The CDR3 sequence is 14 residues long. Trimming pared 3 bases from V and 1 base from J, leaving 9 bases between. Looked up from germline, CDR1 is SGHVS and CDR2 is FQNEAQ. The CDR3 loop is CASSLGGSNYGYTF. In DNA, the CDR3 is TGTGCCAGCAGCTTGGGGGGGAGTAACTATGGCTACACCTTC.

The sample holds a few counts of this clone. J is TRBJ1-1 and V is TRBV18, with 10 bases fitting TRBD1. Germline loops: CDR1 KGHSH, CDR2 LQKENI. The CDR3 is 16 residues long. The trim removed 0 bases at V and 6 bases at J, leaving 7 bases unmatched. The CDR3 coding sequence is TGTGCCAGCTCACCACCCGGGACAGGGGTTTTGGCTGAAGCTTTCTTT. It yields the protein CASSPPGTGVLAEAFF. Looking up the rest from reference TRBV18 and TRBJ1-1 gives the full variable domain: NAGVMQNPRHLVRRRGQEARLRCSPMKGHSHVYWYRQLPEEGLKFMVYLQKENIIDESGMPKERFSAEFPKEGPSILRIQQVVRGDSAAYFCASSPPGTGVLAEAFFGQGTRLTVV.

The chain recombines TRBV18 with TRBJ2-5; 10 nucleotides match TRBD2. V lost 0 bases, J lost 5 bases, and 9 bases stayed unmatched. There are 17 residues in the CDR3. The germline V gene has CDR1 KGHSH and CDR2 LQKENI. CDR3 sequence (DNA): TGTGCCAGCTCACCACCGTTTGCTAGCGGGAGAACGGAGACCCAGTACTTC. Protein sequence: CASSPPFASGRTETQYF. Full variable domain (remainder filled in from reference TRBV18 and TRBJ2-5): NAGVMQNPRHLVRRRGQEARLRCSPMKGHSHVYWYRQLPEEGLKFMVYLQKENIIDESGMPKERFSAEFPKEGPSILRIQQVVRGDSAAYFCASSPPFASGRTETQYFGPGTRLLVL.